A single sample gave rise to the 6 T cell receptor beta chains below, sequenced in a study of cytomegalovirus exposure and HLA in healthy donors. TCRdb keeps only in-frame clones here, not all; method: immunoSEQ multiplex PCR. The sample consists of 300,000 or so clones, roughly 87% of them appearing once. What was sequenced was PBMCs. These receptors all stem from a man younger than 45 in good health and CMV-seronegative.

J is TRBJ2-7 and V is TRBV7-6; TRBD1 matches 7 bases. Germline V gene data show CDR1 as SGHVS and CDR2 as FNYEAQ. With V trimmed by 1 base and J by 1 base, 4 bases remained unmatched. The CDR3 length is 15 residues. CDR3 DNA: TGTGCCAGCAGCTTAGTGACAGGGACGTCCTACGAGCAGTACTTC. This gives the protein CASSLVTGTSYEQYF.

This clone was detected once. This chain links TRBV9 with TRBJ1-2, with TRBD1 identical over 9 bases. Germline CDR1 SGDLS, CDR2 YYNGEE. The CDR3 is 15 residues long. With 3 bases clipped from V and 8 bases from J, the junction kept 11 bases outside the gene matches. As DNA, the CDR3 is TGTGCCAGCAGCGACGCCGAACAGGGGGCATTAGGCTACACCTTC. Encoded protein: CASSDAEQGALGYTF.

The chain couples TRBV7-2 to TRBJ2-5; D is undetermined. V was clipped by 4 bases and J by 5 bases, with 5 bases between them. CDR1 is SGHTA and CDR2 is FQGNSA in the germline V gene. This CDR3 comprises 11 residues. CDR3 in DNA: TGTGCCAGCAGCTATCCGGAGACCCAGTACTTC. Translated, it gives CASSYPETQYF. Filled out from reference TRBV7-2 and TRBJ2-5, the complete variable domain reads GAGVSQSPSNKVTEKGKDVELRCDPISGHTALYWYRQSLGQGLEFLIYFQGNSAPDKSGLPSDRFSAERTGGSVSTLTIQRTQQEDSAVYLCASSYPETQYFGPGTRLLVL.

This chain's CDR3 is CASSFFANSYEQYF. CDR3 sequence (DNA): TGTGCCAGCAGCTTCTTCGCTAACTCCTACGAGCAGTACTTC. This sequence joins TRBV13 and TRBJ2-7; no reliable D call. Trimming stripped 3 bases from V and 0 bases from J, with 9 bases between. The CDR3 has 14 amino acids. CDR1 and CDR2 from the germline V gene are PRHDT and FYEKMQ (reference sequence).

The chain uses TRBV5-1 and TRBJ2-7; 11 bases fit TRBD1. The germline CDR1 and CDR2 sequences are SGHRS and YFSETQ. The V and J ends lost 2 bases and 1 base, in that order; junction bases with no gene match: 5. The CDR3 runs 16 residues. The CDR3 region has the DNA TGCGCCAGCAGCTTAAGGACAGGGGGCGCGTCCTACGAGCAGTACTTC. It codes for CASSLRTGGASYEQYF.

This chain uses TRBV18 with TRBJ2-1, with 8 positions matching TRBD1. V trimming: 2 bases; J trimming: 10 bases; junction bases outside the gene matches: 7. In germline, CDR1 is KGHSH, CDR2 LQKENI. This CDR3 has 14 amino acids. The DNA of the CDR3 is TGTGCCAGCTCACCAGACAGGGGATTGAGCGAGCAGTTCTTC. Translating gives CASSPDRGLSEQFF. The full variable domain, its missing parts supplied by reference TRBV18 and TRBJ2-1, is NAGVMQNPRHLVRRRGQEARLRCSPMKGHSHVYWYRQLPEEGLKFMVYLQKENIIDESGMPKERFSAEFPKEGPSILRIQQVVRGDSAAYFCASSPDRGLSEQFFGPGTRLTVL.